The entry below describes one T cell receptor beta chain. Its antigen is currently unknown. The normal lung sample lay at least 3 cm, and maximally far, from the tumour. Template was genomic DNA from frozen, unsorted single-cell suspensions. This specimen comes from a study of immune cell composition in non-small cell lung cancer. Only in-frame clones appear in the TCRdb table, and some are missing; sequencing was by immunoSEQ multiplex PCR. The sample consists of under 6,000 clones, roughly 84% of them appearing once. The study's findings and limits: Shared sequences between tumour-reactive and dominant in vivo clones were not proven. Tumour-associated clones >0.5% occurred in about a third of adenocarcinomas, roughly 80% of squamous.

The sequenced sample was non-adjacent lung tissue. This sequence was found in a human donor with non-small cell lung cancer. Some clones in this sample may be carry-over from other donors' samples.

CDR3 sequence: CASSRSSGRLSSYNEQFF. The CDR3 coding sequence is TGTGCCAGCAGCCGCTCCAGCGGGAGGCTTAGCTCCTACAATGAGCAGTTCTTC. J is TRBJ2-1 and V is TRBV5-6, with TRBD2 matching over 9 bases. This CDR3 spans 18 amino acids. Germline V gene lookup returns CDR1 SGHDT and CDR2 YYEEEE. V shed 4 bases, J shed 0 bases, and the junction held 11 bases outside the gene matches.